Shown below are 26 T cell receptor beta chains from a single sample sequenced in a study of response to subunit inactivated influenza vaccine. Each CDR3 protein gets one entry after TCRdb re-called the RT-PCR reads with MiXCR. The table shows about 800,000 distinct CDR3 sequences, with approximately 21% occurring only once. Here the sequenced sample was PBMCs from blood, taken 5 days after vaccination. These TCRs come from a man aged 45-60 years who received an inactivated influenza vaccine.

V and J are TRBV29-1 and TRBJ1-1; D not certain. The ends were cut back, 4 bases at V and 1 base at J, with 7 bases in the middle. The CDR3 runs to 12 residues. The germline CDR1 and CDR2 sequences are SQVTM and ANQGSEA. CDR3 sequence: CSVGMGNTEAFF. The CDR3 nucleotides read TGCAGCGTTGGGATGGGGAACACTGAAGCTTTCTTT.

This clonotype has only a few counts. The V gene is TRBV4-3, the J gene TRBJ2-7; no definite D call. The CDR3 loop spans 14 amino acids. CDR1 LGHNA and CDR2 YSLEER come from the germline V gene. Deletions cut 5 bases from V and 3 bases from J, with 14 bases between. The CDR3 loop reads CASSVGGKDYEQYF. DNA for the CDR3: TGCGCCAGCAGCGTTGGCGGTAAAGACTACGAGCAGTACTTC.

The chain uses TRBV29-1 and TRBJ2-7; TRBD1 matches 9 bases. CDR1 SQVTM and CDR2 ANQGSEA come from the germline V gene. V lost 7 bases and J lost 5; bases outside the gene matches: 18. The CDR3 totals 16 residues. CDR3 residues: CSAPRRAGHRGHEQYF. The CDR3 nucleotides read TGCAGCGCCCCCCGTCGGGCAGGACACAGGGGGCACGAGCAGTACTTC.

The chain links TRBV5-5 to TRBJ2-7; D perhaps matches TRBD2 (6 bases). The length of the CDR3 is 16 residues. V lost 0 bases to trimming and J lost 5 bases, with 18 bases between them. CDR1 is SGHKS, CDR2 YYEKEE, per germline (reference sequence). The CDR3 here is CASSLVSGGPEDEQYF. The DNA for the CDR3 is TGTGCCAGCAGCTTGGTTTCCGGGGGACCGGAGGACGAGCAGTACTTC.

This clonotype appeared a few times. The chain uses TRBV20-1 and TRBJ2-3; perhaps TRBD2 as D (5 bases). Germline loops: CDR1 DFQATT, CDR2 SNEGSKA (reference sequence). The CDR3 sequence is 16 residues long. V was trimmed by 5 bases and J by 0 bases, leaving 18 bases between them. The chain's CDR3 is CSAHLRRQTSTDTQYF. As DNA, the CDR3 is TGCAGTGCTCATCTAAGGAGGCAGACTAGCACAGATACGCAGTATTTT.

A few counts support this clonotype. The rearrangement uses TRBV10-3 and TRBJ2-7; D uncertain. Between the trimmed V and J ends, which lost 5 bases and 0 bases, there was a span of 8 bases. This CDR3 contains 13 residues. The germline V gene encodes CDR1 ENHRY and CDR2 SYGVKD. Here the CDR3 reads CAISTPSSYEQYF. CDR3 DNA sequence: TGTGCCATCAGTACCCCTAGCTCCTACGAGCAGTACTTC.

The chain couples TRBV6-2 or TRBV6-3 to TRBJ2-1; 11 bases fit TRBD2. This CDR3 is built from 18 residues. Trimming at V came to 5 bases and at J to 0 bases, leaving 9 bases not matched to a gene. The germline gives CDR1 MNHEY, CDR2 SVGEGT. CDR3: CASSPRLAGSYSYNEQFF. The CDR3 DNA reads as TGTGCCAGCAGTCCCCGACTAGCGGGGTCCTACTCCTACAATGAGCAGTTCTTC.

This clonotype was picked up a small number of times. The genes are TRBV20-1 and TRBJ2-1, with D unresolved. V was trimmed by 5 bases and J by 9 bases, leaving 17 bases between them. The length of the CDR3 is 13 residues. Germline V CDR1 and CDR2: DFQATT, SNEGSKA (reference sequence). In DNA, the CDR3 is TGCAGTGCTTCCCCTTTCAGCCGGGCTGAGCAGTTCTTC. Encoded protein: CSASPFSRAEQFF.

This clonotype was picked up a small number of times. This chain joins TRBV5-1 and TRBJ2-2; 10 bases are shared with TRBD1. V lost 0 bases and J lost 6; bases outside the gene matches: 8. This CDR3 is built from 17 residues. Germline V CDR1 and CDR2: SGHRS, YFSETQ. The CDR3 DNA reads TGCGCCAGCAGCTTGGCTCCTGCGACAGGGGGCTCCGGGGAGCTGTTTTTT. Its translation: CASSLAPATGGSGELFF. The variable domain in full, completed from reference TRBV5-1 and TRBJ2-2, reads KAGVTQTPRYLIKTRGQQVTLSCSPISGHRSVSWYQQTPGQGLQFLFEYFSETQRNKGNFPGRFSGRQFSNSRSEMNVSTLELGDSALYLCASSLAPATGGSGELFFGEGSRLTVL.

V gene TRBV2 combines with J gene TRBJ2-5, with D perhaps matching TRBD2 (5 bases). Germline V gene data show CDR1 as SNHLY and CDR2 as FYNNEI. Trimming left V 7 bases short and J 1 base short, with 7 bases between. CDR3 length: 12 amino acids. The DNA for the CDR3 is TGTGCCAGCAACGGGATCCAAGAGACCCAGTACTTC. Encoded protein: CASNGIQETQYF.

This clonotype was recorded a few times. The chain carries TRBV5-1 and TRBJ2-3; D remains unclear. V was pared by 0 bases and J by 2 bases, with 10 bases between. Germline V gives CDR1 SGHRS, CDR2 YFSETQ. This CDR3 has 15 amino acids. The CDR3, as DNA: TGCGCCAGCAGCTTGGGAAGAGCTGCCACAGATACGCAGTATTTT. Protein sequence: CASSLGRAATDTQYF.

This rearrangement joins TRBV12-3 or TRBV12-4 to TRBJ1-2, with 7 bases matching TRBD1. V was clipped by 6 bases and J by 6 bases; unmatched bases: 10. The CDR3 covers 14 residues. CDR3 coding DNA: TGTGCCAGCAGACTCGGGACAGCTGTAGATGGCTACACCTTC. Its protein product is CASRLGTAVDGYTF.

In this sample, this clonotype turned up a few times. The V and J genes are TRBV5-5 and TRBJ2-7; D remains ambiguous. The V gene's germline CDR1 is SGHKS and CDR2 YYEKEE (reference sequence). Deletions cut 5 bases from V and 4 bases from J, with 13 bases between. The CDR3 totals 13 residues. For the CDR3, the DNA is TGTGCCAGCAGTCCCGCCCAAATATACGAGCAGTACTTC. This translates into CASSPAQIYEQYF.

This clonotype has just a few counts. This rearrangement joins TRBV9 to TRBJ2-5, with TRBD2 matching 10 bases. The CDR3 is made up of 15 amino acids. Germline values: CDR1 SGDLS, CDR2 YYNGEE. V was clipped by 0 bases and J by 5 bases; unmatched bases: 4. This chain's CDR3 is CASSVASSGSETQYF. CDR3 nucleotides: TGTGCCAGCAGCGTAGCTTCTAGCGGGAGTGAGACCCAGTACTTC.

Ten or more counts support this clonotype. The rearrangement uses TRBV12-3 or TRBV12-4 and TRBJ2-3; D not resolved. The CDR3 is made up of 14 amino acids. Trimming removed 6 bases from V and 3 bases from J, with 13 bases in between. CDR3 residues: CASSDSFRTDTQYF. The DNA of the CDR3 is TGTGCCAGCAGCGACTCCTTTCGGACAGATACGCAGTATTTT.

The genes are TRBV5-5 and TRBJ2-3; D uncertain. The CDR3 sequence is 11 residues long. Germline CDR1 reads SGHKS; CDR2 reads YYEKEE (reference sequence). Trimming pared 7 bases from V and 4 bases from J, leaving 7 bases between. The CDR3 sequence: CASRDADTQYF. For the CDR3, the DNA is TGTGCCAGCCGTGATGCAGATACGCAGTATTTT.

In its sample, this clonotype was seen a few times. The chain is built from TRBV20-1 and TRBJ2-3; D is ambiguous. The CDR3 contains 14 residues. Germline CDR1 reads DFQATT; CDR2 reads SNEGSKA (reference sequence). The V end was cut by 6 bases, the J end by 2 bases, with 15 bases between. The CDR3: CSAVDQGPTDTQYF. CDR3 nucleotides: TGCAGTGCCGTGGATCAAGGCCCCACAGATACGCAGTATTTT.

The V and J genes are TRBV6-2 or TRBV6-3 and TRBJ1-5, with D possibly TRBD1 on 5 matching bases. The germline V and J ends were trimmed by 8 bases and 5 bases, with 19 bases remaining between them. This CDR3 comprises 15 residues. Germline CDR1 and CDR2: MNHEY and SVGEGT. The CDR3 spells CASCQGGTIYQPQHF. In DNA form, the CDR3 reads TGTGCCAGCTGCCAGGGCGGGACGATCTATCAGCCCCAGCATTTT.

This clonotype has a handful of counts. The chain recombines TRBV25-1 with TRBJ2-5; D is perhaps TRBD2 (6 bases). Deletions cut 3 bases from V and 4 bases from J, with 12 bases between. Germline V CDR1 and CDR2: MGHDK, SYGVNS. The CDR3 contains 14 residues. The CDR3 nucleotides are TGTGCCAGCAGTGACATGCGGGGAACAGAGACCCAGTACTTC. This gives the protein CASSDMRGTETQYF.

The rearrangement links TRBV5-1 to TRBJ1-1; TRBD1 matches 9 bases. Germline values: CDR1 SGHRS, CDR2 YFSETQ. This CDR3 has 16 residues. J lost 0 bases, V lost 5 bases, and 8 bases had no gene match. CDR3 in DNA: TGCGCCAGCAGGCGGGGACAGGGCGCTATGAACACTGAAGCTTTCTTT. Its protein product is CASRRGQGAMNTEAFF.

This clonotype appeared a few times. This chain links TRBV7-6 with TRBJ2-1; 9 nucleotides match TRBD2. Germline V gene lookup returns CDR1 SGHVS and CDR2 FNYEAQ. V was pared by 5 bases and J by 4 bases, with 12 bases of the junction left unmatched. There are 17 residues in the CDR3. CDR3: CASSRGTGTSLYNEQFF. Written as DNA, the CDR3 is TGTGCCAGCAGCCGGGGAACCGGGACTAGCCTATACAATGAGCAGTTCTTC.

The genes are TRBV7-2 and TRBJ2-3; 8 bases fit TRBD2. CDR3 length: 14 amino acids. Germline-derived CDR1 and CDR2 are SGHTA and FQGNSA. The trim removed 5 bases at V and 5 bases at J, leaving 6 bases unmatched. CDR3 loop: CASSPRTSRDTQYF. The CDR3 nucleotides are TGTGCCAGCAGCCCCCGGACTAGCCGAGATACGCAGTATTTT.

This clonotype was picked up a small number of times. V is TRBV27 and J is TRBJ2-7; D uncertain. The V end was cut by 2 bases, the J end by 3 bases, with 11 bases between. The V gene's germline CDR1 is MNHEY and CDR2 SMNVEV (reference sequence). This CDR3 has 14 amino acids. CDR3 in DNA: TGTGCCAGCAGTTTAGTGGGGATGGGCTACGAGCAGTACTTC. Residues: CASSLVGMGYEQYF.

DNA of the CDR3: TGTGCCAGCAGCTTAAGCTCAGGACATACCTACGAGCAGTACTTC. Its protein product is CASSLSSGHTYEQYF. This chain links TRBV7-9 with TRBJ2-7; D possibly corresponds to TRBD1 (5 bases). Germline CDR1 and CDR2: SEHNR and FQNEAQ (reference sequence). V was clipped by 2 bases and J by 2 bases, with 13 bases between them. The CDR3 has 15 amino acids.

The CDR3 loop reads CASSSQGWRDRSGANVLTF. CDR3 DNA: TGTGCCAGCAGTTCCCAGGGGTGGAGGGACCGCTCTGGGGCCAACGTCCTGACTTTC. V and J are TRBV28 and TRBJ2-6, with D possibly called TRBD1 or TRBD2 (6 bases each). Germline V lookup: CDR1 MDHEN, CDR2 SYDVKM. The CDR3 spans 19 residues. V was trimmed by 4 bases and J by 0 bases, leaving 19 bases between them.

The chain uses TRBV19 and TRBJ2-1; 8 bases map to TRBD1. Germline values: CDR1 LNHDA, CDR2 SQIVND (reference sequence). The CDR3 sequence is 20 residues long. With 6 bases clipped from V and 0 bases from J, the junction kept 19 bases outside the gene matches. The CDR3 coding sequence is TGTGCCAGTAGGGTTCTCAGGGTGATGGGGACAGGTGCCTCCTACAATGAGCAGTTCTTC. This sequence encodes CASRVLRVMGTGASYNEQFF.